This TCR beta chain was sequenced during a study of cytomegalovirus exposure and HLA in healthy donors (dated by TCRdb to about 2017). Regarding the research as a whole: In an earlier analysis of fewer than 750 of the donors, 250 to 300 Gb of sequence data and approximately 100 million unique TCR beta sequences from 150 million to 200 million T cells were reported. Among some 410 genotyped donors of the cohort, an average of approximately 250,000 unique TCR beta nucleotide sequences were sequenced per donor, roughly 18% of them non-productive. Rather than using new phenotypic data, the later analysis identified candidate immune exposures from TCR beta sequences and from how often those sequences occurred across donors. In a later analysis, previously published TCR beta repertoires from 600 to 850 donors were re-analyzed and high-resolution HLA genotyping was added so that TCR occurrence patterns could be studied. Using immunosequencing, the study profiled T cell repertoires from fewer than 850 subjects and related those repertoires to cytomegalovirus serostatus. A few DR-DQ haplotypes were treated as single units for association and clustering because of strong linkage in the cohort. To decide whether each TCR beta V gene segment behaved as functional or pseudogenic, an earlier analysis of over 500 of the donors relied on high-throughput TCR beta sequencing. To predict cytomegalovirus infection status, the study brought together high-throughput TCR immunosequencing, statistical association of individual TCRs with disease status, and machine learning. Of the roughly 400 genotyped donors, 75% to 85% were placed in the genetic ancestry cluster associated with self-reported Caucasian donors. Around 300 gigabases of sequencing data and tens of millions of unique TCR sequences were included in an early release covering roughly 600 HLA-typed donors. Typing coverage varied by locus: 629-630 donors for A, B, C, DRB1 and DQB1; more than 500 for DQA1; 600 to 610 for DPA1; 450 to 480 for DPB1. Class I and class II HLA loci were covered by the typing at four-digit resolution. The aim of the study was to test whether cataloging public T cell receptors could identify signatures of past pathogen exposure. All discovery cohort repertoires had been generated on a single sequencing platform. Donor age, sex, ethnicity and CMV serostatus were compiled alongside the repertoire data. A separate validation cohort of 100 to 150 different subjects was used in addition to the approximately 610-subject first cohort. Genome-wide SNP genotypes for about three fifths of the roughly 700 donors were used in a later genetic analysis, which treated that subset as a discovery cohort.

As for this clone: Its binding antigen is unknown. No base-level quality is on record; no much larger clone is a single base apart.

V drops 6 bases and J drops 9 bases, leaving 14 bases in between. In the germline V gene, CDR1 corresponds to MDHEN and CDR2 to SYDVKM. The CDR3 spans 12 residues, from the cysteine through the phenylalanine. CDR3 DNA is the only sequence kept; it has 36 bases, read in frame from the first base. What the study reported, not specific to this receptor: The authors suggested that the approach could potentially be extended to other disease states and immunological phenotypes. Compared with equally common non-associated chains, HLA-associated TCR beta chains in a later analysis were more clonally expanded and had lower generation probabilities. In vitro tests confirmed that a few of the cytomegalovirus-associated TCR beta chains recognize cytomegalovirus antigens. Most CMV-associated TCR beta chains appeared to be HLA-restricted in a later analysis, and the HLA associations seemed to be driven largely by CMV exposure. A later analysis reported that several top co-occurrence clusters appeared linked to parvovirus B19, influenza, CMV and Epstein-Barr virus. HLA typing was unavailable for some donors at each locus, so association tests used only the typed subset. A further reported finding was that TCR beta sequences accurately predicted the HLA-A and HLA-B alleles for most subjects in the first cohort. At a false discovery rate of 0.05, a later analysis linked about 16,000 TCR beta sequences to specific HLA alleles. In a later analysis, the rate of TCR association differed among HLA loci, with DRB1 alleles having the most associated TCRs and HLA-C alleles having the fewest. Strong co-occurrence of HLA alleles, especially DR and DQ, made assigning TCR associations to individual alleles difficult. According to a later genetic analysis, donors in an Asian-associated ancestry cluster had fewer N-insertions in productive TCRs than the roughly 670-donor mean. In this cohort, only TCR beta chains were sequenced, and detectable features were limited by the absence of alpha or paired-chain data. For the cohort, immune exposure information was limited to CMV serostatus. Over 15 rarely observed V segments, including chromosome 9 orphons, were excluded from the earlier analysis of several hundred of the donors because counts were too low. Most TCR sequences were seen in very few donors, while some public TCRs were found in many individuals. Because the 87-base-pair reads could not distinguish some IMGT-functional V segments, including TRBV6-2 and TRBV6-3, those segments were excluded. The classifier was reported to diagnose cytomegalovirus status with high specificity and sensitivity in both the original and validation cohorts. Correlated functional status among segregating V segments might reflect linkage disequilibrium, but an unknown experimental factor could not be ruled out. The sequencing pipeline was judged likely to have produced a cluster of highly shared sequence variants as a technical artifact. In an earlier analysis of 587 of the donors, most TCR beta V segments appeared in productive rearrangements about 87% or about 30% of the time, broadly matching IMGT annotations. An association between a missense DCLRE1C variant and V-gene and J-gene trimming of TCR beta chains was found in a later genetic analysis and replicated in an independent cohort. A total of about 150 TCR beta chains were listed by the study as associated with cytomegalovirus. Presence/absence analyses assumed roughly uniform sequencing depth across donors, an assumption that may not hold.

The cohort was made up of several hundred healthy bone marrow donors. At the time of sampling, all cohort members were nominally healthy, though unrecorded immune exposures were likely present. The donor tested CMV seronegative, placing the donor among the approximately 360 seronegative members of the cohort. A peripheral blood sample was collected from each donor, and TCR beta sequencing was performed on peripheral blood mononuclear cells. Genomic DNA was extracted from the blood cell samples with the Qiagen DNeasy Blood Extraction Kit. Library preparation was by the immunoSEQ multiplex PCR assay. For the multiplex PCR, a mixture combining 60 forward primers for TCR Vbeta segments and 13 reverse primers for TCR Jbeta segments was used. The CDR3 region of rearranged TCR beta genes was amplified from genomic DNA with a multiplex PCR assay. Amplified TCR beta libraries were sequenced as 87-base-pair reads on the Illumina HiSeq System. Turning to the authors' computational methods: A later analysis tallied approximately 87 million unique TCR beta chains across the approximately 670 repertoires, and about 12 million of those chains were shared by two or more donors. Raw reads were error-corrected and collapsed into unique sequences by a nearest-neighbor algorithm in which closely related sequences were merged to remove PCR and sequencing errors. To assign V, D and J gene segments, CDR3 sequences were aligned to IMGT reference sequences. Each retained sequence needed at least a six-nucleotide match to both a V gene segment and a J gene segment. Rearrangements were called productive when the CDR3 lacked stop codons and stayed in frame with V and J; all others were non-productive. CDR3 was defined by IMGT convention, running from the second conserved V-encoded cysteine to the conserved J-encoded phenylalanine. Sequences without an unambiguous match to a single V gene segment were excluded from the earlier analysis of about 600 of the donors. An earlier analysis of a few hundred of the donors classified V segments as functional when productive rearrangements were above 56.7% and as segregating when the standard deviation between donors was above 5%. A statistical classification framework was developed to diagnose cytomegalovirus status using the catalog of TCR beta chain sequences. A later analysis assigned V and J genes by comparing TCR nucleotide sequences with IMGT/GENE-DB human TR gene sequences. In a later analysis, CDR3 sequences and most-parsimonious VDJ recombination scenarios were assigned using the TCRdist pipeline. In a later analysis, each TCR beta chain was defined by its CDR3 amino acid sequence together with its V-gene family, and reads without a unique V-gene family were excluded. To address suspected cross-contamination and a sequencing artifact, a later analysis removed some 620 highly shared, low-generation-probability nucleotide sequences. For each public chain, a later analysis derived a clonal expansion index from normalized ranks of inferred template counts within each repertoire. In a later analysis, generation probabilities were computed with a VDJ recombination model fitted to out-of-frame rearrangements, and the resulting probabilities were checked against IGoR. Hypergeometric tests were used in a later analysis to score TCR-TCR, TCR-HLA and TCR-CMV co-occurrence, with a repertoire-size bias correction applied to the TCR pairs. To estimate false discovery rates, a later analysis permuted the HLA or CMV assignments 20 times. In a later analysis, co-occurring TCRs were grouped with DBSCAN, and TCRdist sequence similarity was added when clustering was performed within HLA-allele-positive subsets. Repertoires with fewer than 30,000 or more than 120,000 public chains were left out of co-occurrence clustering, as were about 5 repertoires with anomalous nucleotide sharing. What TCRdb holds here is the immuneACCESS table cut down to in-frame rearrangements. Part of the clones is not present; checked against another copy, under half of the missing clones reflect an unresolved V gene, and the others are unexplained. The V and J calls and clone size come from that table; D and trimming were worked out from the DNA. A total of 100,000 to 150,000 clones appear in this sample, around 73% of them only once. Clones ranked in the top ten supply approximately 1.5% of the sample.

The TCR comes from a female donor in good health and CMV-seronegative. The sequence joins TRBV28 to TRBJ1-1, with a weak D call of TRBD1 (6 bases match). Source material: PBMCs. The DNA is as follows: TGTGCCAGCAGCCGGGACAAGGGGCAAGCTTTCTTT. It codes for CASSRDKGQAFF. The CDR3 plus the reference TRBV28 and TRBJ1-1 genes for the other parts give the full variable domain: DVKVTQSSRYLVKRTGEKVFLECVQDMDHENMFWYRQDPGLGLRLIYFSYDVKMKEKGDIPEGYSVSREKKERFSLILESASTNQTSMYLCASSRDKGQAFFGQGTRLTVV.